This TCR beta chain was identified during a study of shared clonotypes between healthy human individuals (dated by TCRdb to about 2020). Study-level background: The cohort included a few men and a couple of women between 18 and 49 years of age. For each donor, three plates each were used for CD4 naive and CD4 memory, two plates were used for CD8 naive, and one plate was used for CD8 memory. The study deeply sequenced blood TCR repertoires of several healthy adults to estimate repertoire size and the extent of clonotype sharing between individuals. Libraries were prepared and TCR repertoires were sequenced by different laboratories using diverse techniques, in order to increase sequencing depth and limit assay-specific biases. Leukapheresis yielded between about 0.85 and 10 billion PBMCs per donor.

Points on this clone: Its antigen remains undetermined. One base away there is no much larger clone; base qualities are not given.

Using the deep immunoSEQ assay, multiplex PCR amplified TCR CDR3 regions from genomic DNA. Genomic DNA extracted from each cell subset was distributed evenly over all wells of several immunoSEQ 96-well plates, and each plate served as one replicate. For sorted subsets, each replicate PCR was loaded with approximately 190 ng genomic DNA, equivalent to about 30,000 T cell genomes. Purified libraries were quantified with a Qubit 3.0 fluorometer, sized on a Bioanalyzer 2100, and re-quantified with the KAPA Library Quantification kit. Each immunoSEQ 96-well plate was sequenced on its own single-read 150-cycle Illumina NextSeq 550 flow cell. The paper's processing steps were these. Because the immunoSEQ output held only junctional sequences and lacked quality scores, the filtering could not match the filtering applied to full-length reads. Sequences were annotated with PyIR, a Python wrapper for IgBLAST v1.9, using IMGT germline references to assign V/J genes and CDR3. Reads with weak V/J assignments (E-value above 1e-6), missing CDR3, stop codons, out-of-frame junctions, or ambiguous translated residues were removed. A V3J clonotype was defined by an identical inferred V gene, J gene, and CDR3 amino acid sequence. The percentage overlap between two repertoires was calculated by dividing the number of shared unique clonotypes by the size of the smaller repertoire. Repertoire richness was assessed with RTK rarefaction, the Chao1 estimator, and Recon v2.1 estimates of unobserved clonotypes. Generation probabilities were computed with OLGA for all TCRbeta clonotypes obtained by the gDNA method from a handful of donors. TCRdb took this table from immuneACCESS and kept in-frame rearrangements with V and J called. Such tables lack part of the clones; where checked against another copy, unresolved V genes explain under half of the gap, and the rest is unexplained. From that table come the V and J calls and clone size; the DNA was used to work out D and trimming. The sample data list about a million clones, and roughly 80% of these were observed just once. Roughly 1.4% of the sample is taken by the ten largest.

General study outcomes and caveats: The small number of donors limited the genetic and exposure-history diversity represented. Higher generation probabilities were observed for clonotypes shared by all four sorted-subset donors than for non-shared clonotypes. Sampling was limited to blood, and TCR repertoires in tissue likely differ from TCR repertoires in blood. Sharing across a handful of donors was observed for 5% to 6.5% of naive CD4, 3% to 3.5% of naive CD8, 2% to 2.5% of memory CD4, and roughly 0.4% of memory CD8 clonotypes. Rarefaction of sorted-subset datasets indicated incomplete sequencing despite the large sequencing depth. Naive subsets generally had larger estimated clonotype richness than memory subsets. Pairwise subsampling led to the expectation that sequencing depth would affect the degree of clonotype sharing among donors.

The donors were healthy, HIV-negative adults who had no recently reported acute infections or vaccinations. Every donor was a Caucasian adult living in Nashville, Tennessee, USA. CD4+ T cells were enriched by magnetic negative selection, after which naive cells were positively selected on CD45RA and the negative fraction was taken as the memory subset. Blood was obtained by leukapheresis, after which PBMCs were separated by Ficoll-Histopaque density gradient centrifugation and cryopreserved in liquid nitrogen vapor phase. Analytical flow cytometry was used to check the purity and quantity of each magnetically sorted T cell population. Genomic DNA was isolated from each sorted fraction and quantified by UV absorbance on a Nanodrop 2000c. The CDR3 spans 13 residues, from the cysteine through the phenylalanine. The kept DNA is CDR3 alone, 39 bases in frame from the first base. According to the germline V gene (reference sequence), CDR1 reads SEHNR and CDR2 reads FQNEAQ. Germline trimming amounts to 4 bases on V and 5 bases on J, with 4 as the count of junction bases outside the gene matches.

The chain employs TRBV7-9 and TRBJ2-5, with 7 junctional bases fitting TRBD2. Sequencing was performed on memory CD4+ T cells sorted from blood. This sample's cell subset or site label indicates: CD45RA-negative fraction. This TCR came from a man younger than 35 in good health. In nucleotide form, the sequence is TGTGCCAGCAGCTGGGGAGGGTCTGAGACCCAGTACTTC. Protein translation: CASSWGGSETQYF. The full variable domain, with segments outside the CDR3 supplied by the reference TRBV7-9 and TRBJ2-5 proteins, appears as DTGVSQNPRHKITKRGQNVTFRCDPISEHNRLYWYRQTLGQGPEFLTYFQNEAQLEKSRLLSDRFSAERPKGSFSTLEIQRTEQGDSAMYLCASSWGGSETQYFGPGTRLLVL.